These T cell receptor beta chains were read from a single sample in a study of shared clonotypes between healthy human individuals. Generated by immunoSEQ multiplex PCR, the TCRdb table keeps only in-frame clones and is missing some. The repertoire holds about 2.1 million clones, with around 95% as singletons. The sequencing input was naive CD8+ T cells from PBMCs. The source is a man between 18 and 29 years old in good health. Some clones in this sample may be carry-over from other donors' samples. Each CDR3 is given without its conserved first and last residue. Where a row states a size, it is once, few, many or the class of an expanded clone; other rows omit it.

j_gene,abundance,v_gene,CDR3aa
TRBJ2-3,-,TRBV6-4,ASSLTLSDTQY
TRBJ2-5,-,TRBV25-1,ASGGEGGRETQY
TRBJ2-1,-,TRBV11-2,ASSLIGQGGHNEQF
TRBJ1-1,-,TRBV6-6,ASSYGQEVTEAF
TRBJ2-7,-,TRBV23-1,ASSRPGPVPYEQY
TRBJ2-7,-,TRBV2,ASRTGHRLYEQY
TRBJ1-1,-,TRBV25-1,ASSPNRWITEAF
TRBJ2-3,-,TRBV19,ASSMVWTRMDTQY
TRBJ1-1,-,TRBV9,ASSVETVSNTNTEAF
TRBJ2-7,-,TRBV27,ASSIRDSGGGYEQY
TRBJ1-3,-,TRBV7-9,ASSSPSEEPGNTIY
TRBJ2-3,-,TRBV25-1,ASSEYGGRAMNTQY
TRBJ2-7,-,TRBV5-5,ASSFGQGLYEQY
TRBJ1-1,-,TRBV29-1,SVGPTPGFTEAF
TRBJ1-5,-,TRBV27,ASKGDRTWNQPQH
TRBJ2-1,-,TRBV4-3,ASSQDIDSRGEQF
TRBJ2-7,once,TRBV19,ASSMAVANTYEQY